One sample yielded the 15 T cell receptor beta chains listed below, sequenced in a study of blood T cell repertoires in COVID-19. Clones were sequenced by immunoSEQ multiplex PCR, and TCRdb holds only the in-frame ones, with some missing. The sample contains roughly 290,000 clones, around 90% of which appear only once. Sequenced input: peripheral blood. Every receptor here comes from a woman between 25 and 40 years old with COVID-19, enrolled during active disease.

The chain combines TRBV9 with TRBJ1-6; 9 bases align to TRBD1. The V gene's germline CDR1 is SGDLS and CDR2 YYNGEE. V dropped 6 bases and J dropped 7; count of bases not matched to a gene: 2. The CDR3 runs 13 residues. This CDR3 reads CASKGQGNSPLHF. For the CDR3, the DNA is TGTGCCAGCAAAGGACAGGGGAATTCACCCCTCCACTTT.

V and J are TRBV7-9 and TRBJ1-5; 8 positions match TRBD1. The CDR3 is 12 amino acids. V gave up 5 bases and J gave up 10 bases; unmatched junction bases: 4. Germline V gene sequence: CDR1 SEHNR, CDR2 FQNEAQ (reference sequence). The CDR3 here is CASSPGQAPQHF. CDR3 nucleotide sequence: TGTGCCAGCAGCCCGGGACAGGCCCCCCAGCATTTT.

J is TRBJ2-1 and V is TRBV24-1, with TRBD2 matching 14 bases. V gave up 3 bases and J gave up 2 bases; unmatched junction bases: 8. CDR3 length equals 19 residues. Per the germline V gene, CDR1 is KGHDR and CDR2 is SFDVKD. The CDR3, as DNA: TGTGCCACCAGTGATCTCAGGACTAGCGGGGGGCTTACCTACAATGAGCAGTTCTTC. Translation: CATSDLRTSGGLTYNEQFF.

The rearrangement links TRBV11-2 to TRBJ1-3, with D perhaps matching TRBD1 (6 bases). CDR3 length: 15 amino acids. Germline V gene lookup returns CDR1 SGHAT and CDR2 FQNNGV. Trimming shortened V by 1 base and J by 0 bases, and 7 bases separated the two germline ends. This CDR3 is CASSLGDNSGNTIYF. DNA for the CDR3: TGTGCCAGCAGCTTAGGGGACAACTCTGGAAACACCATATATTTT.

To note about this clone: Other nucleotide sequences in the sample specify the same CDR3. The chain couples TRBV2 to TRBJ2-5; D possibly corresponds to TRBD2 (5 bases). This CDR3 spans 11 amino acids. Germline assignment: CDR1 SNHLY and CDR2 FYNNEI. The V end was cut by 6 bases, the J end by 3 bases, with 5 bases between. CDR3 protein: CASRGEETQYF. The CDR3 DNA follows: TGTGCCAGCAGGGGAGAAGAGACCCAGTACTTC.

This chain uses TRBV28 with TRBJ2-5, with a weak D call TRBD2 (7 bases). Between the trimmed V and J ends, which lost 10 bases and 0 bases, there was a span of 21 bases. Germline V gene sequence: CDR1 MDHEN, CDR2 SYDVKM. The CDR3 runs to 16 residues. The CDR3 nucleotides are TGTGCCACTGAGAGGGGGGGGAACTCGTACCAAGAGACCCAGTACTTC. Its protein is CATERGGNSYQETQYF. The full variable domain, in which reference TRBV28 and TRBJ2-5 provide the parts outside the CDR3, is DVKVTQSSRYLVKRTGEKVFLECVQDMDHENMFWYRQDPGLGLRLIYFSYDVKMKEKGDIPEGYSVSREKKERFSLILESASTNQTSMYLCATERGGNSYQETQYFGPGTRLLVL.

This chain connects TRBV10-1 to TRBJ1-2; no definite D call. The V end lost 7 bases, the J end lost 3 bases, and 12 bases lay between the germline ends. The CDR3 runs 13 residues. Germline CDR1 reads WNHNN; CDR2 reads SYGVQD (reference sequence). The CDR3 loop reads CASIQGGYYGYTF. The CDR3 DNA reads as TGCGCCAGCATACAAGGCGGCTACTATGGCTACACCTTC.

The chain joins TRBV7-9 to TRBJ2-3; possible D gene TRBD2, 5 bases. The germline V gene encodes CDR1 SEHNR and CDR2 FQNEAQ (reference sequence). The CDR3 runs 12 residues. The V and J ends lost 5 bases and 6 bases respectively, with 9 bases between them. The CDR3 here is CASSPGLDTQYF. CDR3 nucleotide sequence: TGTGCCAGCAGCCCGGGATTGGATACGCAGTATTTT.

The rearrangement uses TRBV6-2 or TRBV6-3 and TRBJ2-3, with TRBD1 matching over 7 bases. Germline V gives CDR1 MNHEY, CDR2 SVGEGT. There are 15 residues in the CDR3. J was trimmed by 4 bases and V by 5 bases; bases with no gene match: 9. The CDR3 protein is CASSPSTGKSDTQYF. CDR3 sequence (DNA): TGTGCCAGCAGTCCCTCGACAGGGAAGTCAGATACGCAGTATTTT.

This chain uses TRBV6-6 with TRBJ2-7; possible D gene TRBD1, 6 bases. Germline V gene lookup returns CDR1 MNHNY and CDR2 SVGAGI (reference sequence). The CDR3 extends over 15 amino acids. With 1 base removed from V and 0 bases from J, the gap between germline ends came to 10 bases. This CDR3 reads CASSYLGATSYEQYF. The CDR3 nucleotides read TGTGCCAGCAGTTACTTGGGGGCAACCTCCTACGAGCAGTACTTC.

The rearrangement links TRBV29-1 to TRBJ2-2, with 9 positions matching TRBD2. After removal of 3 bases from V and 7 bases from J, the junction contained 9 bases not matched to a gene. Germline V gene data show CDR1 as SQVTM and CDR2 as ANQGSEA. This CDR3 region has 15 residues. CDR3 nucleotide sequence: TGCAGCGTTGAGGAGGCGGGAGGGCCCTACGGGGAGCTGTTTTTT. This sequence encodes CSVEEAGGPYGELFF.

As regards this clone: Other DNA sequences in this specimen translate into the identical CDR3. The chain joins TRBV29-1 to TRBJ2-3; TRBD2 might be the D (6 bases). The length of the CDR3 is 13 residues. Germline lookup yields CDR1 SQVTM and CDR2 ANQGSEA. The V end lost 5 bases, the J end lost 0 bases, and 9 bases lay between the germline ends. The DNA of the CDR3 is TGCAGCGTTAGGAGGGGTAGCACAGATACGCAGTATTTT. It codes for CSVRRGSTDTQYF.

The chain recombines TRBV25-1 with TRBJ2-3; D not resolved. The CDR3 is made up of 18 amino acids. V lost 5 bases and J lost 2, with 23 bases in between. CDR1 is MGHDK, CDR2 SYGVNS, per germline. In DNA form, the CDR3 reads TGTGCCAGCAGTCCAACTCCTAACGAGGAGACTTACACAGATACGCAGTATTTT. Its protein is CASSPTPNEETYTDTQYF.

This chain connects TRBV5-1 to TRBJ2-7; 12 positions agree with TRBD2. This CDR3 comprises 15 residues. Trimming at V came to 2 bases and at J to 6 bases, leaving 6 bases not matched to a gene. Looked up from germline, CDR1 is SGHRS and CDR2 is YFSETQ. The CDR3 reads CASSFLAGGPAEQYF. CDR3 DNA sequence: TGCGCCAGCAGCTTCCTAGCGGGAGGGCCAGCCGAGCAGTACTTC.

The chain employs TRBV12-5 and TRBJ2-1; perhaps TRBD1 as D (6 bases). In germline, CDR1 is LGHNT, CDR2 FRNRAP. The length of the CDR3 is 14 residues. Trimming pared 4 bases from V and 4 bases from J, leaving 11 bases between. In DNA form, the CDR3 reads TGTGCTAGTGGTTCACAGGGCTTTTACAATGAGCAGTTCTTC. Residues: CASGSQGFYNEQFF.